Following are 22 T cell receptor beta chains from one sample sequenced in a study of CD8 T cell repertoires and HIV-1 epitope variants. These TCRs are of unknown antigen specificity. Assay: immunoSEQ multiplex PCR; the TCRdb copy retains only in-frame clones and omits some. The table has thousands of clones, less than 75% seen once; the top ten hold 43%. The sequencing input was cultured CD8+ T cells derived from PBMCs. The receptors were gathered from a male donor with HIV.

This clone was seen a handful of times. The rearrangement uses TRBV7-9 and TRBJ1-4, with D perhaps matching TRBD1 (5 bases). V was clipped by 7 bases and J by 5 bases, with 17 bases between them. From germline, CDR1 is SEHNR and CDR2 FQNEAQ (reference sequence). This CDR3 has 15 amino acids. The CDR3 coding sequence is TGTGCCAGCACCAATCTGCGGGACCAGAATGAAAAACTGTTTTTT. Translation gives CASTNLRDQNEKLFF. The complete variable domain, with remaining parts taken from reference TRBV7-9 and TRBJ1-4, reads DTGVSQNPRHKITKRGQNVTFRCDPISEHNRLYWYRQTLGQGPEFLTYFQNEAQLEKSRLLSDRFSAERPKGSFSTLEIQRTEQGDSAMYLCASTNLRDQNEKLFFGSGTQLSVL.

The sample holds a few counts of this clone. The CDR3 region is CASSWAGDLGEQYF. Written as DNA, the CDR3 is TGTGCCAGCAGTTGGGCAGGGGACCTAGGGGAGCAGTACTTC. This chain links TRBV27 with TRBJ2-7; possibly TRBD1 for D (6 bases). Trimming removed 4 bases at V and 7 bases at J, with 17 bases between. Germline CDR1 and CDR2: MNHEY and SMNVEV (reference sequence). The CDR3 extends over 14 amino acids.

The V call is TRBV7-9, the J call TRBJ1-1; unclear D gene. V gave up 3 bases and J gave up 6 bases, with 11 bases separating them. Germline assignment: CDR1 SEHNR and CDR2 FQNEAQ (reference sequence). This CDR3 region has 13 residues. The chain's CDR3 is CASSFGSSPEAFF. CDR3 coding DNA: TGTGCCAGCAGCTTCGGCAGTTCTCCTGAAGCTTTCTTT. The full variable domain, rest sourced from reference TRBV7-9 and TRBJ1-1, is DTGVSQNPRHKITKRGQNVTFRCDPISEHNRLYWYRQTLGQGPEFLTYFQNEAQLEKSRLLSDRFSAERPKGSFSTLEIQRTEQGDSAMYLCASSFGSSPEAFFGQGTRLTVV.

Only one count was recorded for this clone. The chain has TRBV30 and TRBJ2-5; 8 nucleotides agree with TRBD2. V lost 8 bases to trimming and J lost 4 bases; unmatched junction nucleotides: 3. Germline V gene sequence: CDR1 GTSNPN, CDR2 SVGIG (reference sequence). This CDR3 comprises 11 residues. CDR3 coding DNA: TGTGCCGTTCGGGGGGGAGAGACCCAGTACTTC. It yields the protein CAVRGGETQYF. Drawing the rest from reference TRBV30 and TRBJ2-5, the complete variable domain is SQTIHQWPATLVQPVGSPLSLECTVEGTSNPNLYWYRQAAGRGLQLLFYSVGIGQISSEVPQNLSASRPQDRQFILSSKKLLLSDSGFYLCAVRGGETQYFGPGTRLLVL.

The gene calls are TRBV18 and TRBJ2-1; D is unclear. This CDR3 is 11 amino acids long. CDR1 and CDR2 (germline): KGHSH, LQKENI. The germline V and J ends were trimmed by 6 bases and 9 bases, with 9 bases remaining between them. The CDR3 protein is CASSPSTEQFF. The CDR3 nucleotides read TGTGCCAGCTCTCCATCTACTGAGCAGTTCTTC. Drawing the rest from reference TRBV18 and TRBJ2-1, the complete variable domain is NAGVMQNPRHLVRRRGQEARLRCSPMKGHSHVYWYRQLPEEGLKFMVYLQKENIIDESGMPKERFSAEFPKEGPSILRIQQVVRGDSAAYFCASSPSTEQFFGPGTRLTVL.

This sequence joins TRBV27 and TRBJ1-5; D perhaps matches TRBD1 (5 bases). Germline V CDR1 and CDR2: MNHEY, SMNVEV (reference sequence). CDR3 length: 17 amino acids. With 2 bases removed from V and 0 bases from J, the gap between germline ends came to 14 bases. The CDR3 reads CASSLRGLQYSNQPQHF. The CDR3 nucleotides read TGTGCCAGCAGTTTAAGGGGACTACAATATAGCAATCAGCCCCAGCATTTT.

The chain combines TRBV19 with TRBJ2-5; the D gene could be TRBD1 or TRBD2 (5 bases each). Near its end, the DNA agrees better with TRBJ2-7, so the J call may be wrong. Germline CDR1 and CDR2: LNHDA and SQIVND (reference sequence). This CDR3 contains 13 residues. The DNA for the CDR3 is TGTGCCAGTAGTCACGGGACCCTCTACGAGCAGTACTTC. Protein sequence: CASSHGTLYEQYF.

The chain recombines TRBV19 with TRBJ2-5; 11 positions agree with TRBD1. The V gene's germline CDR1 is LNHDA and CDR2 SQIVND (reference sequence). The trim removed 10 bases at V and 11 bases at J, leaving 9 bases unmatched. The CDR3 contains 12 residues. The CDR3: CATRTGGGEQYF. CDR3 DNA: TGTGCCACCCGGACAGGGGGCGGAGAGCAGTACTTC.

This clone was counted a single time. The chain combines TRBV29-1 with TRBJ1-1; tentative D call: TRBD1 (5 bases). The CDR3 loop spans 13 amino acids. Between the trimmed V and J ends, which lost 3 bases and 6 bases, there was a span of 14 bases. Germline V CDR1 and CDR2: SQVTM, ANQGSEA. The CDR3 loop reads CSVEGGMGAEAFF. The CDR3 region has the DNA TGCAGCGTTGAGGGTGGGATGGGGGCTGAAGCTTTCTTT.

This clone was found once. Here the CDR3 DNA reads TGTGCCAGCAGTTCCCCAGGGGGGTACAATGAGCAGTTCTTC. Translating it yields CASSSPGGYNEQFF. This chain connects TRBV28 to TRBJ2-1; tentatively, D is TRBD1 (7 bases). The length of the CDR3 is 14 residues. The V end was cut by 4 bases, the J end by 4 bases, with 11 bases between. In germline, CDR1 is MDHEN, CDR2 SYDVKM. Combining the CDR3 with reference TRBV28 and TRBJ2-1 gives the whole variable domain DVKVTQSSRYLVKRTGEKVFLECVQDMDHENMFWYRQDPGLGLRLIYFSYDVKMKEKGDIPEGYSVSREKKERFSLILESASTNQTSMYLCASSSPGGYNEQFFGPGTRLTVL.

This rearrangement joins TRBV7-9 to TRBJ2-1, with unresolved D. Germline-derived CDR1 and CDR2 are SEHNR and FQNEAQ (reference sequence). With 1 base removed from V and 9 bases from J, the gap between germline ends came to 10 bases. This CDR3 spans 13 amino acids. CDR3: CASSLDGASEQFF. Written as DNA, the CDR3 is TGTGCCAGCAGCTTAGACGGTGCCAGTGAGCAGTTCTTC. Filled out from reference TRBV7-9 and TRBJ2-1, the complete variable domain reads DTGVSQNPRHKITKRGQNVTFRCDPISEHNRLYWYRQTLGQGPEFLTYFQNEAQLEKSRLLSDRFSAERPKGSFSTLEIQRTEQGDSAMYLCASSLDGASEQFFGPGTRLTVL.

This clone appeared a few times. The gene calls are TRBV28 and TRBJ1-2, with a possible D match to TRBD1 (6 bases). The CDR3 contains 16 residues. Looked up from germline, CDR1 is MDHEN and CDR2 is SYDVKM. The V and J ends lost 3 bases and 0 bases respectively, with 14 bases between them. The CDR3 nucleotides read TGTGCCAGCAGTTTCCCACGGACAGACACTAACTATGGCTACACCTTC. Translating gives CASSFPRTDTNYGYTF.

Only one count was recorded for this clone. This chain uses TRBV11-3 with TRBJ2-3; D is ambiguous. V lost 3 bases, J lost 4 bases, and 8 bases lay in between. From germline, CDR1 is SGHNT and CDR2 YENEEA. This CDR3 has 13 residues. The CDR3 DNA reads TGTGCCAGCAGCTTCTTCAATGCAGATACGCAGTATTTT. Protein sequence: CASSFFNADTQYF.

The V and J genes are TRBV6-5 and TRBJ2-1, with 7 bases aligning to TRBD1. The CDR3 runs to 16 residues. The germline V gene has CDR1 MNHEY and CDR2 SVGAGI. V was pared by 0 bases and J by 2 bases, with 4 bases of the junction left unmatched. CDR3 residues: CASSYSRGGAYNEQFF. The DNA for the CDR3 is TGTGCCAGCAGTTACTCTAGAGGGGGCGCCTACAATGAGCAGTTCTTC.

This chain links TRBV28 with TRBJ1-4; possible D gene TRBD1, 6 bases. The length of the CDR3 is 13 residues. CDR1 and CDR2 from the germline V gene are MDHEN and SYDVKM. Between the trimmed V and J ends, which lost 2 bases and 8 bases, there was a span of 9 bases. The CDR3 DNA is TGTGCCAGCAGTTTACCCACAGGGGAAAAACTGTTTTTT. Protein: CASSLPTGEKLFF.

This rearrangement joins TRBV7-9 to TRBJ1-6; TRBD1 might be the D (5 bases). Germline CDR1 reads SEHNR; CDR2 reads FQNEAQ (reference sequence). The CDR3 has 14 amino acids. V was trimmed by 5 bases and J by 6 bases, leaving 11 bases between them. In DNA form, the CDR3 reads TGTGCCAGCAGCCCCCGGCAGGGTAATTCACCCCTCCACTTT. Encoded protein: CASSPRQGNSPLHF.

V is TRBV28 and J is TRBJ2-7; 9 positions agree with TRBD1. With V trimmed by 4 bases and J by 5 bases, 6 bases remained unmatched. Per the germline V gene, CDR1 is MDHEN and CDR2 is SYDVKM. The CDR3 is 14 residues long. Here the CDR3 DNA reads TGTGCCAGCAGTTCCCGGGGGACAGGGAACGAGCAGTACTTC. Amino acids: CASSSRGTGNEQYF.

J is TRBJ2-1 and V is TRBV7-9, with 8 bases that match TRBD2. Germline lookup yields CDR1 SEHNR and CDR2 FQNEAQ (reference sequence). The V and J ends lost 5 bases and 7 bases, in that order; junction bases with no gene match: 10. This CDR3 contains 15 residues. In nucleotides, the CDR3 is TGTGCCAGCAGCCCCGAGTGGCGGGAGGAAAATGAGCAGTTCTTC. Translated: CASSPEWREENEQFF.

The chain carries TRBV29-1 and TRBJ1-2; 8 bases are shared with TRBD1. CDR3 size: 14 residues. Germline CDR1 is SQVTM and CDR2 is ANQGSEA. The J segment lost 2 bases and the V segment lost 3 bases, leaving 5 bases of the junction unmatched. CDR3 sequence (DNA): TGCAGCGTTGAGTGGCAGGGGGCAAACTATGGCTACACCTTC. Amino acids: CSVEWQGANYGYTF.

The chain is built from TRBV6-5 and TRBJ2-6, with TRBD1 identical over 8 bases. Germline trimming cut 2 bases from V and 0 bases from J; bases unmatched to any gene: 0. The CDR3 is 16 amino acids. CDR1 is MNHEY, CDR2 SVGAGI, per germline. Here the CDR3 reads CASSYTGGSGANVLTF. DNA for the CDR3: TGTGCCAGCAGTTACACAGGGGGCTCTGGGGCCAACGTCCTGACTTTC.

This clone was counted once. This chain uses TRBV7-2 with TRBJ2-7, with D perhaps TRBD1 (6 bases). Germline-derived CDR1 and CDR2 are SGHTA and FQGNSA. The CDR3 has 15 amino acids. Trimming took off 1 base at V and 1 base at J, with 11 bases between the two ends. DNA of the CDR3: TGTGCCAGCAGCTTAGAGGGGGACCCTTCCTACGAGCAGTACTTC. As protein: CASSLEGDPSYEQYF.

The J gene is TRBJ2-7, the V gene TRBV6-5, with 8 nucleotides matching TRBD1. Germline trimming cut 5 bases from V and 2 bases from J; bases unmatched to any gene: 2. The CDR3 is 13 amino acids. CDR1 and CDR2 (germline): MNHEY, SVGAGI. The CDR3 protein is CASSTDRAYEQYF. The DNA of the CDR3 is TGTGCCAGCAGTACGGACAGGGCCTACGAGCAGTACTTC.